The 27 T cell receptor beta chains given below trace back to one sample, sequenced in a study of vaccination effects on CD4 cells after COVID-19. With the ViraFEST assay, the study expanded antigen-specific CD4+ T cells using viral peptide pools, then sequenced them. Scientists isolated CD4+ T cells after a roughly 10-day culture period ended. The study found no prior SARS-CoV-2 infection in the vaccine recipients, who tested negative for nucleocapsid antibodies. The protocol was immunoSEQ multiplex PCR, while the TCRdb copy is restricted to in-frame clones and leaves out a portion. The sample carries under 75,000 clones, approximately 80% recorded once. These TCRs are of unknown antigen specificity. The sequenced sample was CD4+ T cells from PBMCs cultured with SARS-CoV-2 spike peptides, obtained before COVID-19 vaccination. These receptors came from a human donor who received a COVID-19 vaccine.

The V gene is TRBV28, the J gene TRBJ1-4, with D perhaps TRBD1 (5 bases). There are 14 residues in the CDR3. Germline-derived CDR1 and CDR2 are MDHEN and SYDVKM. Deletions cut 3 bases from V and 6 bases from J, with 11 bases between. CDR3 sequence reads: CASSLRGGDEKLFF. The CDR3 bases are TGTGCCAGCAGTTTGCGGGGGGGGGATGAAAAACTGTTTTTT.

The CDR3, as DNA: TGTGCCAGCAGCTTGGGTATGGGGGTCGAGCAGTACGTC. This gives the protein CASSLGMGVEQYV. The V call is TRBV5-6, the J call TRBJ2-7; D might be TRBD1 or TRBD2, each matching 5 bases. The V and J ends lost 0 bases and 6 bases respectively, with 10 bases between them. The CDR3 totals 13 residues. Germline lookup yields CDR1 SGHDT and CDR2 YYEEEE.

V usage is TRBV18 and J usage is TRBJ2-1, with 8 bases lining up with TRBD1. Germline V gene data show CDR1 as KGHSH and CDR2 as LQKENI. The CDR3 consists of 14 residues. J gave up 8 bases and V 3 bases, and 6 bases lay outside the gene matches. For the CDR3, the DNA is TGTGCCAGCTCACCCCTGACAGGGGCGGATGAGCAGTTCTTC. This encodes CASSPLTGADEQFF.

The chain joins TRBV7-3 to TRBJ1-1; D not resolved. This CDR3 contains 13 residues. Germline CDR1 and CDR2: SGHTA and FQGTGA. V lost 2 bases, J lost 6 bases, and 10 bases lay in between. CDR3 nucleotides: TGTGCCAGCAGCTTATTGCCGAGAGCTGAAGCTTTCTTT. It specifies CASSLLPRAEAFF. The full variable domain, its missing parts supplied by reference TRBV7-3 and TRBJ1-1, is GAGVSQTPSNKVTEKGKYVELRCDPISGHTALYWYRQSLGQGPEFLIYFQGTGAADDSGLPNDRFFAVRPEGSVSTLKIQRTERGDSAVYLCASSLLPRAEAFFGQGTRLTVV.

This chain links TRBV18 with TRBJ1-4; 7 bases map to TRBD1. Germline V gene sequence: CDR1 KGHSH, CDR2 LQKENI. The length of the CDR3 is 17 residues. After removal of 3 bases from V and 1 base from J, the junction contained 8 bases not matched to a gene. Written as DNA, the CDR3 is TGTGCCAGCTCACCGTATACAGGGGAGAGAACTAATGAAAAACTGTTTTTT. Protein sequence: CASSPYTGERTNEKLFF.

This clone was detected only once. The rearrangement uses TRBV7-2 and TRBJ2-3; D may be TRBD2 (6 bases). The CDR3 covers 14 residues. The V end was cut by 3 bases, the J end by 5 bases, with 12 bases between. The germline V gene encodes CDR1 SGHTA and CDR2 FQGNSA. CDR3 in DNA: TGTGCCAGCAGCTTGCGGGGCCAAGGAGATACGCAGTATTTT. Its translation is CASSLRGQGDTQYF.

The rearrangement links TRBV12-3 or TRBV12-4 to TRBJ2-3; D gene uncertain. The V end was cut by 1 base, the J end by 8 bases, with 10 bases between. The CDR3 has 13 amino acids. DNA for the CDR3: TGTGCCAGCAGTTTAGGAGTTTGGGCTACGCAGTATTTT. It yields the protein CASSLGVWATQYF.

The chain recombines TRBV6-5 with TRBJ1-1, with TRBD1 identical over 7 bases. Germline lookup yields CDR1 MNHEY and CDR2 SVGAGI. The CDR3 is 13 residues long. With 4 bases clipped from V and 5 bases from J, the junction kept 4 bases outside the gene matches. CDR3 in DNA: TGTGCCAGCAGTTCCCCGACAGGGACTGAAGCTTTCTTT. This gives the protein CASSSPTGTEAFF.

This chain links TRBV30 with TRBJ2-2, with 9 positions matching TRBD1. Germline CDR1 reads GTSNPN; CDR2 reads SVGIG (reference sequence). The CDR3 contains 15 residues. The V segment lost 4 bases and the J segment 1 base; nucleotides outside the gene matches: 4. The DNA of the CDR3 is TGTGCCTGGACAGCGGGACAGGGGAACACCGGGGAGCTGTTTTTT. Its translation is CAWTAGQGNTGELFF.

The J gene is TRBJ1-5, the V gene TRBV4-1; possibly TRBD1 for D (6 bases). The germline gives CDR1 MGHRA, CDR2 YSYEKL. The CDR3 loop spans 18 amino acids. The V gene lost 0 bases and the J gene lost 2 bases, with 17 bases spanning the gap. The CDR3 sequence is CASSQEGLGGQGNQPQHF. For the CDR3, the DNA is TGCGCCAGCAGCCAAGAGGGATTAGGGGGTCAGGGCAATCAGCCCCAGCATTTT.

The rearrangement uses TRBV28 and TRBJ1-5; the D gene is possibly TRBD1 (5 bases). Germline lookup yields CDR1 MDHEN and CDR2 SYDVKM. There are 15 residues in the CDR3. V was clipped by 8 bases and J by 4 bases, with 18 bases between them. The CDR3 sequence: CASRFDRGLNQPQHF. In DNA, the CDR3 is TGTGCCAGCCGCTTCGACCGGGGCCTGAATCAGCCCCAGCATTTT.

The CDR3: CASSRSFIAGTLDTQYF. The CDR3 DNA is TGCGCCAGCAGCCGATCTTTCATAGCTGGGACATTGGATACGCAGTATTTT. This chain connects TRBV4-1 to TRBJ2-3; a possible D gene is TRBD1 (6 bases). The CDR3 extends over 17 amino acids. The V end lost 4 bases, the J end lost 6 bases, and 23 bases lay between the germline ends. Germline V lookup: CDR1 MGHRA, CDR2 YSYEKL.

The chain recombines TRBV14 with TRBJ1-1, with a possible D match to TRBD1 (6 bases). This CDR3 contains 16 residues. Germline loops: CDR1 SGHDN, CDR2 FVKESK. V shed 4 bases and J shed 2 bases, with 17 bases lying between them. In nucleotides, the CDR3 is TGTGCCAGCAGCCTAAATACGAGGGGGTTTAACACTGAAGCTTTCTTT. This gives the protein CASSLNTRGFNTEAFF.

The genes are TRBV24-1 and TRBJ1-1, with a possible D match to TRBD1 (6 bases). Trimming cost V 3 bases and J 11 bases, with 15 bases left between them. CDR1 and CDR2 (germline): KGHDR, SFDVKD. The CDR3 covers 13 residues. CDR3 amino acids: CATSDPLIQGAFF. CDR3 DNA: TGTGCCACCAGTGATCCATTGATCCAGGGGGCTTTCTTT.

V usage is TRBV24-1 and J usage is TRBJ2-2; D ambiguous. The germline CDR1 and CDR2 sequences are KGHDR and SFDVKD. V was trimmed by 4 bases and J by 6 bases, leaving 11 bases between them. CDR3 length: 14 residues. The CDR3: CATSDWFEAGELFF. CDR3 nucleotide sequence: TGTGCCACCAGTGACTGGTTCGAGGCCGGGGAGCTGTTTTTT.

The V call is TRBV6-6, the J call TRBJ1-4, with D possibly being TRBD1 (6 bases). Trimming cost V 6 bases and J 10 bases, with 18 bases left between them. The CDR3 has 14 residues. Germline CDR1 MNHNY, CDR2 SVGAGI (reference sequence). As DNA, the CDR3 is TGTGCCAGCAGACGTATAGGGGGATCAGGAAAACTGTTTTTT. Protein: CASRRIGGSGKLFF.

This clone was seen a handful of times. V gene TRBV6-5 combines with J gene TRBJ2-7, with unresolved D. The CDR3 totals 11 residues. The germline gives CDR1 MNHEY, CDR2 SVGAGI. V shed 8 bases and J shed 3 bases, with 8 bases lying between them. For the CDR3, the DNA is TGTGCCAGCGCGGAGTACTACGAGCAGTACGTC. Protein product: CASAEYYEQYV.

CDR3 in amino acids: CASSLFGGVNTEAFF. CDR3 coding DNA: TGTGCCAGCAGCCTTTTCGGGGGGGTGAACACTGAAGCTTTCTTT. The V gene is TRBV11-2, the J gene TRBJ1-1; D possibly corresponds to TRBD1 (5 bases). The CDR3 runs to 15 residues. Germline lookup yields CDR1 SGHAT and CDR2 FQNNGV. V was shortened by 5 bases and J by 0 bases, with 13 bases between the two germline ends.

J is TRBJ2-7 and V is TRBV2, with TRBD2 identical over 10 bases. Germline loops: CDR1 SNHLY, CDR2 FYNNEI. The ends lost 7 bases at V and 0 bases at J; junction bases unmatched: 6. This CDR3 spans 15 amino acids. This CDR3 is CASTKTSGFSYEQYV. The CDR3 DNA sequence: TGTGCCAGCACCAAGACTAGCGGGTTCTCCTACGAGCAGTACGTC.

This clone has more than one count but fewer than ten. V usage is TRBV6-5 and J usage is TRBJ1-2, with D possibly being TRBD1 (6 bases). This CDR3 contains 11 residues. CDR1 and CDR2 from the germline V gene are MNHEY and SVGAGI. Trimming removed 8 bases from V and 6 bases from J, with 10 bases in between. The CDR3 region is CASGRTDGYTF. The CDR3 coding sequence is TGTGCCAGCGGGCGGACAGATGGCTACACCTTC.

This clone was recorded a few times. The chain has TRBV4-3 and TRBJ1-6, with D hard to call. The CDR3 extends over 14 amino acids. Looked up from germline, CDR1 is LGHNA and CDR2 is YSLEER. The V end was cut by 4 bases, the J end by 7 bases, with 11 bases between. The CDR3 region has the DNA TGCGCCAGCAGCCTGCTTGGTGCAAATTCACCCCTCCACTTT. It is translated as CASSLLGANSPLHF.

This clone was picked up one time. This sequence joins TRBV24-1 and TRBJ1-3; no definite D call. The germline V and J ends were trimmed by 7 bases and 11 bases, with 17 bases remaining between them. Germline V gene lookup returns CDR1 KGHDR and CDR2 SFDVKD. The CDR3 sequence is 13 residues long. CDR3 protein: CATSASGSGPIYF. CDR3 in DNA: TGTGCCACCAGCGCAAGTGGTTCCGGGCCCATATATTTT.

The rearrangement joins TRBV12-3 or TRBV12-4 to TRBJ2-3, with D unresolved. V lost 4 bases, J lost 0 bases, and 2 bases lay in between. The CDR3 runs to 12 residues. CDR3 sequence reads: CASSSSTDTQYF. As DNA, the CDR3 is TGTGCCAGCAGTTCCAGCACAGATACGCAGTATTTT.

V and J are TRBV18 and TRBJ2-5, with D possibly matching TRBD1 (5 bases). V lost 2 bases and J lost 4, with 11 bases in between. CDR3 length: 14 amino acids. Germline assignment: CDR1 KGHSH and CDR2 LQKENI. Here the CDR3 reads CASSPRTPTETQYF. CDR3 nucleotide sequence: TGTGCCAGCTCACCAAGGACACCAACAGAGACCCAGTACTTC.

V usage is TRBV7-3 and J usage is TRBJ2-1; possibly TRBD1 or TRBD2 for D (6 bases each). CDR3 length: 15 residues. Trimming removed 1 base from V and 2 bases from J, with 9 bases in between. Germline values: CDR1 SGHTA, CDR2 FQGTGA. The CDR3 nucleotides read TGTGCCAGCAGCTTAAACAGGGAGGCCTACAATGAGCAGTTCTTC. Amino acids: CASSLNREAYNEQFF. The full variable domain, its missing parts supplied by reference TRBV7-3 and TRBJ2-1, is GAGVSQTPSNKVTEKGKYVELRCDPISGHTALYWYRQSLGQGPEFLIYFQGTGAADDSGLPNDRFFAVRPEGSVSTLKIQRTERGDSAVYLCASSLNREAYNEQFFGPGTRLTVL.

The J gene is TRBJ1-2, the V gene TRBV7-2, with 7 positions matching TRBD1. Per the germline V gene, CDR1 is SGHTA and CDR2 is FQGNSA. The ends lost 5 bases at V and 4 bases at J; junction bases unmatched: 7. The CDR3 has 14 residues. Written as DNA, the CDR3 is TGTGCCAGCAGCACCGACAGGGCCAGCTATGGCTACACCTTC. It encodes CASSTDRASYGYTF.

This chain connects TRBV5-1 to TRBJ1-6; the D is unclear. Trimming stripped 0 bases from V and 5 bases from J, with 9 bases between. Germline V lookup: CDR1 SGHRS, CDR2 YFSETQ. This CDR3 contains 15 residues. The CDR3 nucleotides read TGCGCCAGCAGCTTGGAGGGAGGGAATAATTCACCCCTCCACTTT. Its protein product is CASSLEGGNNSPLHF.